Detailed here is one T cell receptor beta chain. The CDR3 is 14 amino acids. Germline assignment: CDR1 LNHDA and CDR2 SQIVND (reference sequence). The V end lost 4 bases, the J end lost 7 bases, and 14 bases lay between the germline ends. The data originate from a study of control samples from healthy donors and cancer patients. TCRdb's copy holds only in-frame clones and misses some; the assay was immunoSEQ multiplex PCR. The data show around 110,000 clones, 70% to 90% seen once. The specimen sequenced was blood. The origin of this receptor is a woman aged 70-85 years in good health. The V and J genes are TRBV19 and TRBJ1-5, with D possibly matching TRBD1 (6 bases). For the CDR3, the DNA is TGTGCCAGTAGTACAACCTTCCAGGGGCAGCCCCAGCATTTT. Residues: CASSTTFQGQPQHF. The full variable domain, in which reference TRBV19 and TRBJ1-5 provide the parts outside the CDR3, is DGGITQSPKYLFRKEGQNVTLSCEQNLNHDAMYWYRQDPGQGLRLIYYSQIVNDFQKGDIAEGYSVSREKKESFPLTVTSAQKNPTAFYLCASSTTFQGQPQHFGDGTRLSIL.